The sequence of this TCR beta chain was determined in a study of blood T cell repertoires in COVID-19. As for the study in general: Acute-phase and convalescent COVID-19 samples originated in the United States, Italy and Spain. Sources were T cells, B-cell-depleted T cells, or PBMCs; the material itself was cDNA or gDNA.

There are 17 residues in the CDR3. Losses at the gene ends were 1 base for V and 5 bases for J; bases not matched to a gene: 8. Germline V gene lookup returns CDR1 LNHNV and CDR2 YYDKDF (reference sequence). Patients from Seattle were sampled longitudinally, starting during active infection. TCRdb's table, derived via immunoSEQ multiplex PCR, lists solely in-frame clones and lacks some. The table includes roughly 150,000 clones, approximately 90% detected once. Sequencing was carried out using peripheral blood. V gene TRBV15 combines with J gene TRBJ2-1, with TRBD2 matching over 10 bases. The receptor was isolated from a man aged 18 to 35 with COVID-19, enrolled during active disease. CDR3 region: CATSRGLAGVLNNEQFF. The DNA of the CDR3 is TGTGCCACCAGCAGAGGGCTAGCGGGAGTTCTGAACAATGAGCAGTTCTTC.